This T cell receptor (beta chain) was documented in a study of blood T cells in healthy people across ages. Through a sample-barcoded 5' primer and a J-beta primer mix, a second PCR was run for about 6 to 11 cycles. In TCRdb, the 5' RACE reads were re-called with MiXCR into one record per CDR3 protein. The sample has just over 1 million distinct CDR3 sequences, 40% to 55% seen once. This clonotype has a handful of counts. The CDR3 extends over 11 amino acids. Trimming took 6 bases from V and 15 from J; bases not matched to a gene: 6. Germline values: CDR1 MDHEN, CDR2 SYDVKM. The chain is built from TRBV28 and TRBJ2-1, with 9 nucleotides matching TRBD1. Sequencing used blood. The source is a woman in her sixties or seventies in good health. CDR3 bases: TGTGCCAGCAGCCCCGGGACAGGGAGGTTCTTC. Translated, it gives CASSPGTGRFF.